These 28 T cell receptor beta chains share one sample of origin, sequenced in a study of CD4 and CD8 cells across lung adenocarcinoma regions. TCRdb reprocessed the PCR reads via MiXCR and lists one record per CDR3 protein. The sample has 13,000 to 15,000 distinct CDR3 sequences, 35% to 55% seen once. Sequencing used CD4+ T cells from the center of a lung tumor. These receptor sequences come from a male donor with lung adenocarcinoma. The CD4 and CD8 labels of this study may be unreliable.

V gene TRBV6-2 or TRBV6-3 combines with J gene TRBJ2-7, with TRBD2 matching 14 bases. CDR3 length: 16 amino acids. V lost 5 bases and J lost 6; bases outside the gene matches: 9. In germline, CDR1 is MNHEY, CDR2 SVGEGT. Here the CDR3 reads CASSPGRTSGRTEQYF. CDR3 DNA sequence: TGTGCCAGCAGTCCCGGGCGGACTAGCGGGAGGACCGAGCAGTACTTC.

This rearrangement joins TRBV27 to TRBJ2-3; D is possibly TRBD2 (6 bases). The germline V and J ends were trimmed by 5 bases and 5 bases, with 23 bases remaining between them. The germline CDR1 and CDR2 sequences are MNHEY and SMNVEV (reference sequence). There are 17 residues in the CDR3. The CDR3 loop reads CASSAGRGAPDQDTQYF. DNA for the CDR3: TGTGCCAGCAGTGCGGGCCGCGGGGCCCCTGACCAAGATACGCAGTATTTT.

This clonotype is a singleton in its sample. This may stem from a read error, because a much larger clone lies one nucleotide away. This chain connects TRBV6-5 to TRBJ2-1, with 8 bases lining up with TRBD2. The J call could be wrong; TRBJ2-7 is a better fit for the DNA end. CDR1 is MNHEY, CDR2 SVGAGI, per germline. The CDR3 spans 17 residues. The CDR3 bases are TGTGCCAGCAGTTACTCGGGACTAGTAGGCTCCTACAATGAGCAGTACTTC. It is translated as CASSYSGLVGSYNEQYF.

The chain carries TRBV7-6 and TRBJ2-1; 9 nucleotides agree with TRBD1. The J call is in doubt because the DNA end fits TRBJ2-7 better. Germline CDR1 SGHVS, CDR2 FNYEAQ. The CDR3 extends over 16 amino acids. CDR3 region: CASSSNPGTGYYEQYF. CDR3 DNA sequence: TGTGCCAGCAGCTCAAATCCCGGGACAGGGTACTACGAGCAGTACTTC.

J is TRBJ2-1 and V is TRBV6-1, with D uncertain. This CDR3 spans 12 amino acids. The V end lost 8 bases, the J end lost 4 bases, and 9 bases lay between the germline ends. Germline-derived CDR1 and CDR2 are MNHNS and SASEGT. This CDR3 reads CASSGQYNEQFF. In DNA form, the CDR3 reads TGTGCCAGCTCCGGCCAATACAATGAGCAGTTCTTC.

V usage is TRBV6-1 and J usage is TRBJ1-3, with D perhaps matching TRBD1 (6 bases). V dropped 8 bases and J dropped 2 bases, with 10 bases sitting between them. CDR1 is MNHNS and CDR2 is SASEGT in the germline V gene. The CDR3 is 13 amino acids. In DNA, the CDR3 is TGTGCCAGCGCGGGACAAGCTGGAAACACCATATATTTT. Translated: CASAGQAGNTIYF.

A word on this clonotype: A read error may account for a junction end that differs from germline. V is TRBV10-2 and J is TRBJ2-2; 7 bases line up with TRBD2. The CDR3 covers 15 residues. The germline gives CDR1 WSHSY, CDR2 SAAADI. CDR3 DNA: TGCGCCAGCTCCCCACAGGTAGCGGGCACAGAGGAGCAGTTTTTT. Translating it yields CASSPQVAGTEEQFF.

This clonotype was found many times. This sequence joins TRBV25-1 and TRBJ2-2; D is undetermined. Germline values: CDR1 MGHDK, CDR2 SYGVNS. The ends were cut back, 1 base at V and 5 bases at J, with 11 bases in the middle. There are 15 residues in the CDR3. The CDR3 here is CASSESTTDTGELFF. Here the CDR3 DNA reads TGTGCCAGCAGTGAATCCACTACCGATACCGGGGAGCTGTTTTTT.

The CDR3 DNA sequence: TGTGCCAGCTCGGTAACGGGAGGATCCTACGAGCAGTACTTC. Translated: CASSVTGGSYEQYF. The genes are TRBV6-1 and TRBJ2-1; 7 nucleotides agree with TRBD2. With the DNA end fitting TRBJ2-7 better, the J assignment may be wrong. Germline V gene sequence: CDR1 MNHNS, CDR2 SASEGT. The CDR3 covers 14 residues.

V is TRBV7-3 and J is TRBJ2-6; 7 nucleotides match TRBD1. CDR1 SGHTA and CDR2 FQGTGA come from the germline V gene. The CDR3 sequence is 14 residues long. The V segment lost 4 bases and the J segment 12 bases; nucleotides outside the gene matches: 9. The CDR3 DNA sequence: TGTGCCAGCAGCTACGGGACAGACAGTGGCGTCCTGACTTTC. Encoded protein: CASSYGTDSGVLTF. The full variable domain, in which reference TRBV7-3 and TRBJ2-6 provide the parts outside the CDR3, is GAGVSQTPSNKVTEKGKYVELRCDPISGHTALYWYRQSLGQGPEFLIYFQGTGAADDSGLPNDRFFAVRPEGSVSTLKIQRTERGDSAVYLCASSYGTDSGVLTFGAGSRLTVL.

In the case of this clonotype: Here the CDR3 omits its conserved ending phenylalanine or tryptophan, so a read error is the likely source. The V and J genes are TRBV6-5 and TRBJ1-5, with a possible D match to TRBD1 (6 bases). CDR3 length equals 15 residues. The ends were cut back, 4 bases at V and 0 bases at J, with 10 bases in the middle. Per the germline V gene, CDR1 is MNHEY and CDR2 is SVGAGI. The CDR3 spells CASSLQGFSNQPQHL. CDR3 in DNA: TGTGCCAGCAGTTTACAGGGATTTAGCAATCAGCCCCAGCATTTG.

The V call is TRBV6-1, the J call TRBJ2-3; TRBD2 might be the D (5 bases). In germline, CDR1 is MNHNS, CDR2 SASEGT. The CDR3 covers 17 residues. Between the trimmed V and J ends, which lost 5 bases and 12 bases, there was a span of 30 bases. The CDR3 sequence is CASSRDSAGGAKDIQYF. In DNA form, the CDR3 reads TGTGCCAGCAGTAGAGACTCCGCGGGCGGAGCCAAAGATATTCAGTATTTT.

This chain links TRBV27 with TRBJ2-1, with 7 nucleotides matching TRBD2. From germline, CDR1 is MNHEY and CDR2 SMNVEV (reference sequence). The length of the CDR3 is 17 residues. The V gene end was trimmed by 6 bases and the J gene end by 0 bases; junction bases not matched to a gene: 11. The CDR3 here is CASSLWGGGDSYNEQFF. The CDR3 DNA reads TGTGCCAGCAGCCTATGGGGGGGGGGTGACTCCTACAATGAGCAGTTCTTC.

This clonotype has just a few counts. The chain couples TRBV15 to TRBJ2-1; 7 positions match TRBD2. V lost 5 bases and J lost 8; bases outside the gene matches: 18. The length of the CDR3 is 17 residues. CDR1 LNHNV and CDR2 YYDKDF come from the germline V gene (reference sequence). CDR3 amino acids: CATSPGGSSGARDEQFF. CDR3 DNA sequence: TGTGCCACCAGCCCCGGGGGGTCCAGCGGGGCTAGGGATGAGCAGTTCTTC.

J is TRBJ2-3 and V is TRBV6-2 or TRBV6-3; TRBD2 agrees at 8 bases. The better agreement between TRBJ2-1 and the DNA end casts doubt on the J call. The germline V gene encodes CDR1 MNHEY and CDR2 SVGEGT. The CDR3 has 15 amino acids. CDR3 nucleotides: TGTGCCAGCAGCCTCGCGGGACTAGACTACAATGAGCAGTTCTTC. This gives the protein CASSLAGLDYNEQFF.

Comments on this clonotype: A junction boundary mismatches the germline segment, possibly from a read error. This chain's CDR3 is CASSEVGEVGEQHF. For the CDR3, the DNA is TGTGCCAGCAGTGAAGTTGGGGAAGTGGGCGAGCAGCACTTT. The chain is built from TRBV6-1 and TRBJ2-7, with no clear D. The CDR3 length is 14 residues. The germline gives CDR1 MNHNS, CDR2 SASEGT.

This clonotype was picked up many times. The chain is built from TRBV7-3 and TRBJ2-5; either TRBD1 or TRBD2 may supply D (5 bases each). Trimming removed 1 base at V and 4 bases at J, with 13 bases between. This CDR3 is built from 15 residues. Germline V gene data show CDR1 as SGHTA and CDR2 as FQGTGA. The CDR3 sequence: CASSLSGGVGETQYF. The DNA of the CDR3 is TGTGCCAGCAGCTTAAGTGGGGGAGTAGGAGAGACCCAGTACTTC.

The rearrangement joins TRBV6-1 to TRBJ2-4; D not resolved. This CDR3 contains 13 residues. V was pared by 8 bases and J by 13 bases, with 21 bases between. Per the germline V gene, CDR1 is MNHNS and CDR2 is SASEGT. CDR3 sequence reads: CASFSSDGDTQYF. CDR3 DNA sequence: TGTGCCAGCTTCTCGTCAGACGGAGACACCCAGTACTTC.

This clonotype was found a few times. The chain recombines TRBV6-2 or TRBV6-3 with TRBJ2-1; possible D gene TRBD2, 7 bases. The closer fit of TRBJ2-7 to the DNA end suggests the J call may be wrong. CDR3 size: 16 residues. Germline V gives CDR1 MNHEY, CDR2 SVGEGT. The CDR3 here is CASSYSPRGAFYEQYF. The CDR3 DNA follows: TGTGCCAGCAGTTATAGTCCTCGGGGGGCGTTCTACGAGCAGTACTTC.

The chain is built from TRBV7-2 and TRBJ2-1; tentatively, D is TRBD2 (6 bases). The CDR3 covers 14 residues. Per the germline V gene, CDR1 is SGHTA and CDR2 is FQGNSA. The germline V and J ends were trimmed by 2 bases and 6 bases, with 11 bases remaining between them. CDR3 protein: CASSLQAGANEQFF. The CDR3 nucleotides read TGTGCCAGCAGCTTACAAGCGGGCGCCAATGAGCAGTTCTTC.

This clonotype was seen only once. This chain's CDR3 is CASSYAGNSGANVLTF. DNA of the CDR3: TGTGCCAGCAGTTACGCCGGGAACTCTGGGGCCAACGTCCTGACTTTC. The gene calls are TRBV6-5 and TRBJ2-6; perhaps TRBD2 as D (5 bases). The CDR3 runs to 16 residues. Germline-derived CDR1 and CDR2 are MNHEY and SVGAGI. With 2 bases removed from V and 0 bases from J, the gap between germline ends came to 8 bases.

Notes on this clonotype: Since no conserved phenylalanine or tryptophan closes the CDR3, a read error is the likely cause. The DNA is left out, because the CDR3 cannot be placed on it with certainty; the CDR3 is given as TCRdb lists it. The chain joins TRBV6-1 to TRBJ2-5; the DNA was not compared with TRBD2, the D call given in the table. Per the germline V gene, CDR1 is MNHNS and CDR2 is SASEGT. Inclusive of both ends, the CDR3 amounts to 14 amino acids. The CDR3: CASSEGEGLLRAAH.

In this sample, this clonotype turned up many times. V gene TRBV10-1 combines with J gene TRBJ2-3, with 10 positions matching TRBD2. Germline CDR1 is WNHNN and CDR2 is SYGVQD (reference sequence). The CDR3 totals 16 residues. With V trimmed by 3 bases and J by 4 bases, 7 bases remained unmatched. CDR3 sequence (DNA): TGCGCCAGCAGTGACCCGGCTAGCGGGAGCGCAGATACGCAGTATTTT. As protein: CASSDPASGSADTQYF.

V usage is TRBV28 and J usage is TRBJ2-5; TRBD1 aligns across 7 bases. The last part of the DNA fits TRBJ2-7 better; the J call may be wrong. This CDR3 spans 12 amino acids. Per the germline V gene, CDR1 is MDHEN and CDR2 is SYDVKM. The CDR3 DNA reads TGTGCCAGCAGGGGACAGACCTACGAGCAGTACTTC. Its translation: CASRGQTYEQYF.

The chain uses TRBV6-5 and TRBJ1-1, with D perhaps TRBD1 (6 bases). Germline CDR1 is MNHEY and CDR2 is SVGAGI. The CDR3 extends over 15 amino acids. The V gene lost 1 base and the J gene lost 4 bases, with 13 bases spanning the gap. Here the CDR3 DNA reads TGTGCCAGCAGTTACTTGGGGGCTGTTGGCACTGAAGCTTTCTTT. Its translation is CASSYLGAVGTEAFF.

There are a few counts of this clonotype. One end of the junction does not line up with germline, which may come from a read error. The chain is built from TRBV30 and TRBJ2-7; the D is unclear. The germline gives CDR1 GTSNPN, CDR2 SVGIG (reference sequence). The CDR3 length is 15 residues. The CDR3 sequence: CAWSALGTDMIRLKF. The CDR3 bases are TGTGCCTGGAGCGCTCTAGGCACCGACATGATCCGGCTCAAGTTC.

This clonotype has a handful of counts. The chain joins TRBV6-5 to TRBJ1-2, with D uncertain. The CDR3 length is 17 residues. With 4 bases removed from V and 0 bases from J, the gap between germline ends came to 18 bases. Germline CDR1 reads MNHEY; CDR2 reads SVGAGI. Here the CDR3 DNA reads TGTGCCAGCAGTTGGCAGCGGGAGGGAACCTCTAACTATGGCTACACCTTC. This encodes CASSWQREGTSNYGYTF.

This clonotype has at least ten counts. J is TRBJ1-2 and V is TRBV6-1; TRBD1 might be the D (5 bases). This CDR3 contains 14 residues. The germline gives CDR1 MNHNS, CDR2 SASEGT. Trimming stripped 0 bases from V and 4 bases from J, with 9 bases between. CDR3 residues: CASSEAETVYGYTF. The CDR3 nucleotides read TGTGCCAGCAGTGAAGCCGAGACAGTCTATGGCTACACCTTC.